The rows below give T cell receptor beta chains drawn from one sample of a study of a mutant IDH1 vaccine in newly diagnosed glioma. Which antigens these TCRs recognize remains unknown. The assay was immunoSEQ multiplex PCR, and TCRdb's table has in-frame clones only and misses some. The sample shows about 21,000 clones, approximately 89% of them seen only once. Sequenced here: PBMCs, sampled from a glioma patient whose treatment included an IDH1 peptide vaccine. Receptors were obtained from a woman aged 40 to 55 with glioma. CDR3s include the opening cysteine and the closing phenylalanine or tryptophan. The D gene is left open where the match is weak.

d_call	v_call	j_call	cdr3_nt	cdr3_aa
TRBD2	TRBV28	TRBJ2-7	TGTGCCAGCAGCCGACTAGCGTCCTCCTACGAGCAGTACTTC	CASSRLASSYEQYF
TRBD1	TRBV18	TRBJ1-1	TGTGCCAGCTCGGCGGACAGGATTTCGGTGAACACTGAAGCTTTCTTT	CASSADRISVNTEAFF
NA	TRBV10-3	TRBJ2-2	TGTGCCATCAGCGGGGACATGAACACCGGGGAGCTGTTTTTT	CAISGDMNTGELFF
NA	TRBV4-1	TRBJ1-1	TGCGCCAGCAGCGAAGGATACCCGGCGAACACTGAAGCTTTCTTT	CASSEGYPANTEAFF
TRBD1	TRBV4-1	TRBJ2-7	TGCGCCAGCAGCCCCCGGGACAGGAGCTCCTACGAGCAGTACTTC	CASSPRDRSSYEQYF
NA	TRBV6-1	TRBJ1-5	TGTGCCAGCAGGGGACTAGGCCAGCCCCAGCATTTT	CASRGLGQPQHF
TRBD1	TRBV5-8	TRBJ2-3	TGTGCCAGCAGCCCCACAGGGGGAGGCACAGATACGCAGTATTTT	CASSPTGGGTDTQYF
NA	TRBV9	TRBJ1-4	TGTGCCAGCAGCCCGACACCTGGGCCTAATGAAAAACTGTTTTTT	CASSPTPGPNEKLFF
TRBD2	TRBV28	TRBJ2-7	TGTGCCAGCAGTCCAATTAGCGGGAGGGCCAACGAGCAGTACTTC	CASSPISGRANEQYF
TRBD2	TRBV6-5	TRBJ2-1	TGTGCCAGCAGTTACTCGATTACCAGCGGGAGTCTGTTCTTC	CASSYSITSGSLFF
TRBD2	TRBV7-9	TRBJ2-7	TGTGCCAGCAGCTGGGACGGGAGGAGCTCCTACGAGCAGTACTTC	CASSWDGRSSYEQYF
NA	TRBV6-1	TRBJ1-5	TGTGCCAGCAGAGGCGGTCAGCCCCAGCATTTT	CASRGGQPQHF
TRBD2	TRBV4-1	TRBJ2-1	TGCGCCAGCAGCCGGAGCGGGAGCGAGGAGTACAATGAGCAGTTCTTC	CASSRSGSEEYNEQFF
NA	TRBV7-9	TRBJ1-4	TGTGCCAGCAGCCAAACCCGGACAGCTGAAAAACTGTTTTTT	CASSQTRTAEKLFF
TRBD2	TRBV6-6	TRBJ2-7	TGTGCCAGCAGCAGGCGGGAGGGCTACGAGCAGTACTTC	CASSRREGYEQYF